Listed here are 32 T cell receptor beta chains from one sample, sequenced in a study of tumor-infiltrating lymphocytes in primary liver carcinoma. Synthesis of TCR beta cDNA was carried out from approximately 470 ng total RNA with a constant-region primer. What produced the TCR beta libraries was three nested multiplex PCR rounds using slightly modified ARM-PCR. Primers for the first two PCR rounds were TRBV1-TRBV30 forward primers and a C-beta reverse primer (around 10 cycles per round). TCRdb itself ran the multiplex PCR reads through MiXCR, one entry per CDR3 protein. The sample lists about 120,000 distinct CDR3 sequences, roughly 69% occurring once. From 20-30 mg of unsorted bulk tissue, DNA and RNA were co-extracted together. Sequencing was performed on liver tumor tissue from sampling region 1. Subset given: tumor region T1, superior pole. The receptors derive from a woman in her sixties or seventies with primary liver carcinoma and hepatitis B virus infection.

To note about this clonotype: The junction shows a germline mismatch at one end, possibly a read error. V usage is TRBV11-2 and J usage is TRBJ2-1; weak D call: TRBD2 (5 bases). From germline, CDR1 is SGHAT and CDR2 FQNNGV. The CDR3 consists of 15 residues. CDR3 amino acids: CASSFTGWFNNEQFF. The CDR3 DNA reads as TGTGCCAGCAGCTTTACGGGATGGTTCAACAACGAGCAGTTCTTC.

The V call is TRBV11-1, the J call TRBJ2-3; 9 bases agree with TRBD2. CDR3 length: 15 amino acids. V was pared by 3 bases and J by 14 bases, with 15 bases of the junction left unmatched. Looked up from germline, CDR1 is SGHAT and CDR2 is FQDESV (reference sequence). The DNA of the CDR3 is TGTGCCAGCAGCTTCCATAGCGGGGGCACAGATACACGGTATTTT. This gives the protein CASSFHSGGTDTRYF.

As to this clonotype: A much larger clone lies one base from this, so it may be a read error. The chain uses TRBV6-5 and TRBJ1-6; 9 nucleotides agree with TRBD1. The CDR3 consists of 15 residues. The germline CDR1 and CDR2 sequences are MNHEY and SVGAGI. The chain's CDR3 is CPSSPTGTGNSPLHF. The CDR3 region has the DNA TGTCCCAGCAGCCCTACCGGGACAGGGAATTCACCCCTCCACTTT.

This clonotype appeared once. The junction differs from germline at one of its ends, possibly a read error. The CDR3 DNA sequence: TGTACCAGCAGCCCAACACCCGGGACAGGTGGCTCAGCCCCAGCATTT. Protein product: CTSSPTPGTGGSAPAF. V and J are TRBV11-3 and TRBJ1-5; 8 nucleotides match TRBD1. Germline V lookup: CDR1 SGHNT, CDR2 YENEEA. This CDR3 contains 16 residues.

Turning to this clonotype: A much larger clone sits a single nucleotide away, making a read error possible. V gene TRBV5-1 combines with J gene TRBJ1-1; D is unclear. Trimming left V 1 base short and J 1 base short, with 8 bases between. This CDR3 comprises 14 residues. CDR1 is SGHRS and CDR2 is YFSETQ in the germline V gene. The CDR3 nucleotides are TGCGCCAGCAGCTTGCGGGAGACGAACACTGAAGCTTTCTTT. It is translated as CASSLRETNTEAFF. The full variable domain, completed using reference TRBV5-1 and TRBJ1-1, is KAGVTQTPRYLIKTRGQQVTLSCSPISGHRSVSWYQQTPGQGLQFLFEYFSETQRNKGNFPGRFSGRQFSNSRSEMNVSTLELGDSALYLCASSLRETNTEAFFGQGTRLTVV.

A word on this clonotype: One end of the junction varies from germline; a read error may be responsible. J is TRBJ2-1 and V is TRBV11-2; no clear D gene. Germline values: CDR1 SGHAT, CDR2 FQNNGV. The CDR3 has 16 amino acids. The CDR3 nucleotides read TGTACCAGCAGCTTAGAAATCGCGTACTCCTACAATGAGCAGTTCTTC. It codes for CTSSLEIAYSYNEQFF.

This rearrangement joins TRBV11-2 to TRBJ1-1; no reliable D call. CDR1 SGHAT and CDR2 FQNNGV come from the germline V gene. The length of the CDR3 is 13 residues. Trimming removed 0 bases from V and 6 bases from J, with 8 bases in between. The CDR3 DNA sequence: TGTGCCAGCAGCTTAGAGGTAGCGTCTGAAGCTTTCTTT. It yields the protein CASSLEVASEAFF.

Note on this clonotype: This may come from a read error, since a much larger clone is one base off. The V call is TRBV29-1, the J call TRBJ1-6, with D possibly matching TRBD1 (6 bases). The germline gives CDR1 SQVTM, CDR2 ANQGSEA. There are 17 residues in the CDR3. CDR3 in DNA: TGCATCGGTAACCGGGACAAAAGGAGCTCCTATAATTCACCCCTCCACTTT. Translated, it gives CIGNRDKRSSYNSPLHF.

Worth noting for this clonotype: Since a much larger clone is just one base distant, this may be a read error. The J gene is TRBJ1-5, the V gene TRBV29-1; the D gene is possibly TRBD2 (6 bases). The J call is uncertain, as TRBJ2-3 better fits the DNA end. CDR1 and CDR2 (germline): SQVTM, ANQGSEA. The CDR3 has 14 amino acids. In DNA form, the CDR3 reads TGCAGCGTGGTCGTGGGGGGTAGCAATCAGCCCCAGTATTTT. Encoded protein: CSVVVGGSNQPQYF.

In this sample, this clonotype turned up once. Since the CDR3 does not end with the conserved phenylalanine or tryptophan, this likely comes from a read error. J is TRBJ2-5 and V is TRBV11-2; 7 bases match TRBD2. Germline CDR1 reads SGHAT; CDR2 reads FQNNGV. CDR3 size: 15 residues. V dropped 1 base and J dropped 5; count of bases not matched to a gene: 7. In nucleotides, the CDR3 is TGTGCCAGCAGCTTAGCGGGAGGAGAGATGGAGACCCAGTACTCC. It yields the protein CASSLAGGEMETQYS.

This clonotype came up many times. The chain links TRBV29-1 to TRBJ2-5, with TRBD2 as a possible D gene (5 bases). The CDR3 is 11 amino acids. Trimming cost V 7 bases and J 5 bases, with 11 bases left between them. CDR1 and CDR2 (germline): SQVTM, ANQGSEA. The CDR3 coding sequence is TGCAGCGGCGGGCCCAGGGAGACCCAGTACTTC. As protein: CSGGPRETQYF.

With regard to this clonotype: This likely comes from a read error, as the CDR3 has no conserved phenylalanine or tryptophan at its end. The chain is built from TRBV11-3 and TRBJ2-1, with 8 bases lining up with TRBD2. The CDR3 length is 14 residues. V lost 0 bases to trimming and J lost 10 bases; unmatched junction nucleotides: 5. Germline V gene data show CDR1 as SGHNT and CDR2 as YENEEA. CDR3 coding DNA: TGTGCCAGCAGCTTAGACGCGGGAGGATTCGAGCAGTTCTTA. This gives the protein CASSLDAGGFEQFL.

As to this clonotype: Germline is not matched at one junction end, which may reflect a read error. The chain is built from TRBV6-1 and TRBJ1-1, with D maybe TRBD1 (5 bases). Germline CDR1 and CDR2: MNHNS and SASEGT. The CDR3 totals 15 residues. The CDR3: CGSSAPGGLRDGALF. For the CDR3, the DNA is TGCGGCAGCAGTGCCCCCGGGGGACTCCGCGATGGGGCTCTCTTT.

V usage is TRBV29-1 and J usage is TRBJ2-1; 8 nucleotides line up with TRBD2. There are 19 residues in the CDR3. V lost 3 bases to trimming and J lost 1 base; unmatched junction nucleotides: 17. Looked up from germline, CDR1 is SQVTM and CDR2 is ANQGSEA. In DNA, the CDR3 is TGCAGCGTTGAGACGTACCGGACTAGCAGGAGAGGGTCCTACAATGAGCAGTTCTTC. It encodes CSVETYRTSRRGSYNEQFF.

The table lists this clonotype with many counts. This sequence joins TRBV6-1 and TRBJ1-5; maybe TRBD1 (6 bases). This CDR3 is built from 15 residues. V was trimmed by 6 bases and J by 3 bases, leaving 15 bases between them. Looked up from germline, CDR1 is MNHNS and CDR2 is SASEGT. The DNA of the CDR3 is TGTGCCAGCAGCCCTAATCCAGGGGCCAATCAGCCCCAGCATTTT. This gives the protein CASSPNPGANQPQHF.

This CDR3 reads CASSLGRLAGQETQYF. In DNA form, the CDR3 reads TGTGCCAGCAGCTTAGGCAGGCTAGCGGGCCAAGAGACCCAGTACTTC. The chain has TRBV11-3 and TRBJ2-5; 8 nucleotides agree with TRBD2. Germline V gene sequence: CDR1 SGHNT, CDR2 YENEEA. The CDR3 runs to 16 residues. The trim removed 1 base at V and 1 base at J, leaving 5 bases unmatched.

The chain couples TRBV28 to TRBJ2-3; no firm D call. V shed 3 bases and J shed 7 bases, with 20 bases lying between them. Germline V gene data show CDR1 as MDHEN and CDR2 as SYDVKM. There are 16 residues in the CDR3. CDR3 region: CASSLLRWAQEYTQYF. CDR3 nucleotide sequence: TGTGCCAGCAGTTTGTTGAGGTGGGCCCAAGAGTATACGCAGTATTTT.

The V and J genes are TRBV5-4 and TRBJ2-7, with 9 bases lining up with TRBD2. CDR1 and CDR2 (germline): SGHNT, YYREEE (reference sequence). This CDR3 has 16 amino acids. V shed 4 bases and J 4 bases; nucleotides not matched to a gene: 12. This CDR3 is CASSLGRSREGYEQYF. The CDR3 bases are TGTGCCAGCAGCCTAGGTCGGTCGCGGGAGGGGTACGAGCAGTACTTC. Combining the CDR3 with reference TRBV5-4 and TRBJ2-7 gives the whole variable domain ETGVTQSPTHLIKTRGQQVTLRCSSQSGHNTVSWYQQALGQGPQFIFQYYREEENGRGNFPPRFSGLQFPNYSSELNVNALELDDSALYLCASSLGRSREGYEQYFGPGTRLTVT.

In regard to this clonotype: A much larger clone lies one base from this, so it may be a read error. The gene calls are TRBV12-3 or TRBV12-4 and TRBJ2-1, with D tentatively TRBD1 or TRBD2 (6 bases each). V lost 2 bases and J 5 bases, leaving 16 bases between the germline ends. This CDR3 has 16 residues. In DNA, the CDR3 is TGTGCCAGCAGTTTAAGGGGGGAGAGATTCGACAATGAGCAGTTCTTC. It is translated as CASSLRGERFDNEQFF.

This rearrangement joins TRBV13 to TRBJ2-1; 7 bases are shared with TRBD2. Germline-derived CDR1 and CDR2 are PRHDT and FYEKMQ (reference sequence). Germline trimming cut 5 bases from V and 4 bases from J; bases unmatched to any gene: 11. The CDR3 is 16 residues long. Written as DNA, the CDR3 is TGTGCCAGCAGCGGTAGGATGGCGGGAGCTTACAATGAGCAGTTCTTC. Amino acids: CASSGRMAGAYNEQFF.

A note on this clonotype: One end of the junction varies from germline; a read error may be responsible. The rearrangement uses TRBV5-1 and TRBJ2-1, with D perhaps being TRBD1 or TRBD2 (5 bases each). This CDR3 contains 17 residues. CDR1 is SGHRS and CDR2 is YFSETQ in the germline V gene. CDR3 sequence reads: CASSLTDSRPGEGERFF. CDR3 nucleotides: TGCGCCAGTAGCTTAACCGACAGCCGTCCAGGAGAGGGTGAGCGATTCTTC.

Worth noting for this clonotype: A much larger clone lies a single base off, so this may be a read error. This sequence joins TRBV29-1 and TRBJ2-5; possibly TRBD2 for D (6 bases). This CDR3 is built from 11 residues. Germline CDR1 and CDR2: SQVTM and ANQGSEA. DNA of the CDR3: TGCAGCGCCGGACCCCGGGAGATCCAGTACTTC. Amino acids: CSAGPREIQYF.

For this clonotype: A read error is likely, as this CDR3 ends without the conserved phenylalanine or tryptophan. The gene calls are TRBV12-3 or TRBV12-4 and TRBJ1-5; D not resolved. The CDR3 runs 16 residues. The CDR3 DNA reads as TGTGCCAGCAGTTTCGGGCAGCCCTCCATGGGTCAGCTCCAGCATTAT. Encoded protein: CASSFGQPSMGQLQHY.

As regards this clonotype: Sequence at one end of the junction differs from germline and may be a read error. The V call is TRBV6-5, the J call TRBJ1-1; 7 bases agree with TRBD1. This CDR3 has 11 amino acids. The germline CDR1 and CDR2 sequences are MNHEY and SVGAGI. CDR3 in DNA: TGTGTCAGCAGTCAGGGGGTGGGAGCTTTCTTT. Translation: CVSSQGVGAFF.

Notes on this clonotype: It may be a read error: a sequence one base away is much more abundant. The chain carries TRBV12-5 and TRBJ2-1; D is unresolved. V was shortened by 2 bases and J by 9 bases, with 5 bases between the two germline ends. Germline V gene data show CDR1 as LGHNT and CDR2 as FRNRAP. CDR3 length equals 11 residues. The CDR3 DNA follows: TGTGCTAGTGGTTTGAAGAGTGAGCAGTTCTTC. Translated: CASGLKSEQFF. Based on the CDR3 plus reference TRBV12-5 and TRBJ2-1, the full variable domain is DARVTQTPRHKVTEMGQEVTMRCQPILGHNTVFWYRQTMMQGLELLAYFRNRAPLDDSGMPKDRFSAEMPDATLATLKIQPSEPRDSAVYFCASGLKSEQFFGPGTRLTVL.

This clonotype was counted once. It is likely a read error, because the conserved phenylalanine at the end of the CDR3 is missing. The rearrangement uses TRBV5-1 and TRBJ2-5; 11 bases are a match to TRBD1. This CDR3 is 15 amino acids long. Looked up from germline, CDR1 is SGHRS and CDR2 is YFSETQ. After removal of 4 bases from V and 3 bases from J, the junction contained 5 bases not matched to a gene. This CDR3 is CASSPGQGGKETQYL. The CDR3 DNA sequence: TGCGCCAGCAGCCCGGGACAGGGGGGAAAAGAGACCCAGTACTTA.

Only one count was recorded for this clonotype. One base away lies a much larger clone, so this may be a sequencing read error. The chain employs TRBV6-5 and TRBJ1-2; perhaps TRBD1 as D (6 bases). The CDR3 has 14 residues. From germline, CDR1 is MNHEY and CDR2 SVGAGI. DNA for the CDR3: TGTGCCAGCACTACAGGGACCTCTAACTATGACTACACCTTC. Protein sequence: CASTTGTSNYDYTF.

Only a few counts were recorded for this clonotype. This sequence joins TRBV13 and TRBJ2-7; no firm D call. Per germline, CDR1 PRHDT and CDR2 FYEKMQ (reference sequence). The V end was cut by 5 bases, the J end by 4 bases, with 15 bases between. There are 14 residues in the CDR3. Here the CDR3 reads CASSLLVGDYEQYF. For the CDR3, the DNA is TGTGCCAGCAGCCTCCTTGTTGGGGATTACGAGCAGTACTTC.

About this clonotype itself: Being one base from a much bigger clone, this may be a read error. This CDR3 fails to terminate in the conserved phenylalanine or tryptophan, so it likely reflects a read error. The chain has TRBV6-1 and TRBJ2-5; 13 bases are a match to TRBD2. CDR3 length: 17 amino acids. CDR1 is MNHNS, CDR2 SASEGT, per germline. V gave up 10 bases and J gave up 5 bases; unmatched junction bases: 16. The chain's CDR3 is CATLRPPGLAGTETQYL. The DNA of the CDR3 is TGTGCCACACTCAGGCCCCCGGGACTAGCGGGGACCGAGACCCAGTACCTC.

A remark on this clonotype: This may be a read error: a much more frequent sequence differs by one nucleotide. The chain joins TRBV2 to TRBJ2-7; a weak D match, TRBD1 (5 bases). Trimming stripped 4 bases from V and 0 bases from J, with 13 bases between. The V gene's germline CDR1 is SNHLY and CDR2 FYNNEI. The CDR3 has 15 residues. CDR3 nucleotides: TGTGCCAGCAGTGCGTCGAAGGGGTACTCCTACGAGCAGTACTTC. Translated: CASSASKGYSYEQYF.

Regarding this clonotype: At one end, the junction sequence differs from germline, possibly due to a read error. The V call is TRBV7-7, the J call TRBJ2-7, with 8 bases aligning to TRBD2. This CDR3 spans 13 amino acids. Per germline, CDR1 SSHAT and CDR2 FNYEAQ (reference sequence). DNA of the CDR3: TGTGCTAGCAGCCGGGCGGGAGGCGACGAGCAGTACTTC. Its translation is CASSRAGGDEQYF.

As for this clonotype: A junction end diverges from the germline sequence, so it may reflect a read error. V is TRBV11-2 and J is TRBJ2-1, with D possibly matching TRBD2 (6 bases). Germline V gives CDR1 SGHAT, CDR2 FQNNGV. CDR3 length: 14 residues. The CDR3 nucleotides are TGTGCCAGCAGCTTAGGGCTAGCGTCTAATGAGCACTTCTTC. Protein product: CASSLGLASNEHFF.